The subject of this entry is one TCR beta chain. Germline CDR1 reads SGHTA; CDR2 reads FQGTGA. V lost 2 bases and J 0 bases, leaving 8 bases between the germline ends. The CDR3 covers 16 residues. The data belong to a study of PD-1 blockade in mismatch repair-deficient tumors. TCRdb's copy holds only in-frame clones and misses some; the assay was immunoSEQ multiplex PCR. Among about 1,000 clones listed, roughly three quarters were seen once. The time point here: archival surgical resection tumor tissue. The chain has TRBV7-3 and TRBJ2-6; weak D call: TRBD2 (6 bases). The sequence came from an adult with mismatch repair-deficient cancer. The material sequenced was primary tumor tissue, taken from a patient treated with pembrolizumab. The CDR3 protein is CASSLAGISGANVLTF. The CDR3 bases are TGTGCCAGCAGCTTAGCGGGAATCTCTGGGGCCAACGTCCTGACTTTC.